The 25 T cell receptor beta chains listed next were all sequenced from one sample in a study of CD8+ T cells in alopecia areata. Following RNA extraction, reverse transcription yielded cDNA that acted as the sequencing template. Data came from immunoSEQ multiplex PCR; TCRdb stores just in-frame clones and leaves some out. Of some 190,000 clones listed, approximately 61% are singletons. As to treatment: oral pan-JAK inhibitor, 5-10 mg twice daily. Sample: CD4+ T cells sorted from blood, taken at week 24, from a patient treated with tofacitinib. Source of these receptors: a human donor with alopecia areata.

V and J are TRBV29-1 and TRBJ2-2; D is tentatively TRBD1 or TRBD2 (5 bases each). The germline V and J ends were trimmed by 7 bases and 2 bases, with 14 bases remaining between them. This CDR3 comprises 14 residues. Germline V gives CDR1 SQVTM, CDR2 ANQGSEA. The CDR3 here is CSALAGSNTGELFF. The CDR3 bases are TGCAGCGCCCTAGCAGGGTCAAACACCGGGGAGCTGTTTTTT.

The chain combines TRBV29-1 with TRBJ1-2; maybe TRBD1 (6 bases). The V end was cut by 4 bases, the J end by 7 bases, with 16 bases between. CDR3 size: 13 residues. The germline gives CDR1 SQVTM, CDR2 ANQGSEA. The CDR3 DNA is TGCAGCGTTGTCGGAAGGACAGCCACTGGCTACACCTTC. Its protein is CSVVGRTATGYTF. Based on the CDR3 plus reference TRBV29-1 and TRBJ1-2, the full variable domain is SAVISQKPSRDICQRGTSLTIQCQVDSQVTMMFWYRQQPGQSLTLIATANQGSEATYESGFVIDKFPISRPNLTFSTLTVSNMSPEDSSIYLCSVVGRTATGYTFGSGTRLTVV.

This chain joins TRBV5-6 and TRBJ2-3; D remains unclear. In germline, CDR1 is SGHDT, CDR2 YYEEEE. V lost 0 bases and J 2 bases, leaving 4 bases between the germline ends. The CDR3 contains 13 residues. CDR3 amino acids: CASSLGITDTQYF. The CDR3 bases are TGTGCCAGCAGCTTGGGGATCACAGATACGCAGTATTTT.

This clone has ten or more counts. The chain carries TRBV12-5 and TRBJ1-4, with a tentative D call TRBD1 (6 bases). Germline V gene lookup returns CDR1 LGHNT and CDR2 FRNRAP. The CDR3 is 14 amino acids. Trimming removed 3 bases at V and 7 bases at J, with 12 bases between. CDR3 sequence: CASGLPGHGEKLFF. In nucleotides, the CDR3 is TGTGCTAGTGGTTTACCGGGACACGGTGAAAAACTGTTTTTT.

The gene calls are TRBV5-1 and TRBJ2-1; the match to TRBD2 covers 14 bases. This CDR3 is built from 22 residues. Germline CDR1 and CDR2: SGHRS and YFSETQ. J gave up 5 bases and V 2 bases, and 21 bases lay outside the gene matches. Here the CDR3 reads CASSFTGPGTSGGIGSNNEQFF. The CDR3 nucleotides read TGCGCCAGCAGCTTTACAGGGCCCGGGACTAGCGGGGGAATTGGGTCTAACAATGAGCAGTTCTTC.

The CDR3 DNA reads TGCGCCAGCAGCTCCATGGAGAATTCACCCCTCCACTTT. As protein: CASSSMENSPLHF. The rearrangement joins TRBV5-1 to TRBJ1-6; the D is unclear. The V and J ends lost 3 bases and 7 bases respectively, with 8 bases between them. The CDR3 has 13 amino acids. Germline V gives CDR1 SGHRS, CDR2 YFSETQ.

The chain combines TRBV9 with TRBJ2-3, with D perhaps TRBD2 (6 bases). Trimming removed 2 bases at V and 2 bases at J, with 12 bases between. This CDR3 comprises 15 residues. Germline values: CDR1 SGDLS, CDR2 YYNGEE. CDR3: CASSVNGGYTDTQYF. CDR3 coding DNA: TGTGCCAGCAGCGTCAACGGGGGTTACACAGATACGCAGTATTTT.

This clone appeared many times. This chain connects TRBV11-2 to TRBJ2-3, with 12 nucleotides matching TRBD2. Looked up from germline, CDR1 is SGHAT and CDR2 is FQNNGV. Trimming removed 5 bases from V and 5 bases from J; junction bases left unmatched: 8. CDR3 length equals 16 residues. CDR3 nucleotides: TGTGCCAGCAGCCCCCTAGCGGGGGGGCCAAGAGATACGCAGTATTTT. It is translated as CASSPLAGGPRDTQYF.

The rearrangement joins TRBV14 to TRBJ1-1; no clear D. V was shortened by 2 bases and J by 0 bases, with 10 bases between the two germline ends. CDR3 size: 15 residues. Germline-derived CDR1 and CDR2 are SGHDN and FVKESK. This chain's CDR3 is CASSQSLSLNTEAFF. CDR3 in DNA: TGTGCCAGCAGCCAAAGCTTGAGTCTGAACACTGAAGCTTTCTTT.

This chain joins TRBV6-5 and TRBJ1-1; D unresolved. V was pared by 5 bases and J by 3 bases, with 7 bases between. In germline, CDR1 is MNHEY, CDR2 SVGAGI. CDR3 length: 12 amino acids. CDR3 residues: CASSPGYTEAFF. The CDR3 DNA sequence: TGTGCCAGCAGTCCGGGATACACTGAAGCTTTCTTT.

This chain uses TRBV18 with TRBJ1-1; a possible D gene is TRBD1 (5 bases). The CDR3 sequence is 14 residues long. V was shortened by 6 bases and J by 4 bases, with 15 bases between the two germline ends. Per germline, CDR1 KGHSH and CDR2 LQKENI. CDR3 bases: TGTGCCAGCTCTACGGGGCTATTGGGCACTGAAGCTTTCTTT. Translating gives CASSTGLLGTEAFF. The complete variable domain, with remaining parts taken from reference TRBV18 and TRBJ1-1, reads NAGVMQNPRHLVRRRGQEARLRCSPMKGHSHVYWYRQLPEEGLKFMVYLQKENIIDESGMPKERFSAEFPKEGPSILRIQQVVRGDSAAYFCASSTGLLGTEAFFGQGTRLTVV.

This chain links TRBV7-2 with TRBJ2-1; D might be TRBD1 (5 bases). Germline V lookup: CDR1 SGHTA, CDR2 FQGNSA. V shed 5 bases and J shed 8 bases, with 19 bases lying between them. CDR3 length: 15 residues. CDR3 coding DNA: TGTGCCAGCAGCAAGACAGTAAAGGAGTCCGATGAGCAGTTCTTC. Amino acid sequence: CASSKTVKESDEQFF.

J is TRBJ2-2 and V is TRBV4-3, with D perhaps given as TRBD1 or TRBD2 (7 bases each). Germline values: CDR1 LGHNA, CDR2 YSLEER. This CDR3 spans 16 amino acids. The V gene lost 3 bases and the J gene lost 6 bases, with 17 bases spanning the gap. The CDR3 DNA sequence: TGCGCCAGCAGCCAGTCGCAGGGGGGGCGCTCCGGGGAGCTGTTTTTT. Translation gives CASSQSQGGRSGELFF.

This clone was seen once. The V and J genes are TRBV5-6 and TRBJ2-7; TRBD2 matches 11 bases. V was pared by 2 bases and J by 3 bases, with 7 bases of the junction left unmatched. Germline CDR1 SGHDT, CDR2 YYEEEE. The CDR3 sequence is 16 residues long. This CDR3 reads CASSLSLAGGFYEQYF. The CDR3, as DNA: TGTGCCAGCAGCTTATCGTTAGCGGGGGGGTTCTACGAGCAGTACTTC.

The rearrangement uses TRBV10-3 and TRBJ2-7; D may be TRBD1 (6 bases). CDR1 is ENHRY and CDR2 is SYGVKD in the germline V gene. The ends were cut back, 0 bases at V and 5 bases at J, with 17 bases in the middle. The CDR3 runs to 16 residues. CDR3 bases: TGTGCCATCAGTGAGTCGCAGCTCGCAGGGGTTGACGAGCAGTACTTC. Protein product: CAISESQLAGVDEQYF.

This chain links TRBV25-1 with TRBJ2-3; D remains ambiguous. Germline V gene lookup returns CDR1 MGHDK and CDR2 SYGVNS. Trimming took off 1 base at V and 2 bases at J, with 4 bases between the two ends. This CDR3 contains 13 residues. The CDR3 is CASSELTTDTQYF. The CDR3 DNA follows: TGTGCCAGCAGTGAATTAACCACAGATACGCAGTATTTT.

Here the CDR3 reads CASQGTGTIIPDEQYF. The CDR3 coding sequence is TGTGCCAGCCAGGGGACAGGGACTATCATACCGGACGAGCAGTACTTC. The rearrangement links TRBV5-6 to TRBJ2-7; 9 bases agree with TRBD1. This CDR3 has 16 residues. The germline CDR1 and CDR2 sequences are SGHDT and YYEEEE. V lost 7 bases to trimming and J lost 5 bases; unmatched junction nucleotides: 16. Based on the CDR3 plus reference TRBV5-6 and TRBJ2-7, the full variable domain is DAGVTQSPTHLIKTRGQQVTLRCSPKSGHDTVSWYQQALGQGPQFIFQYYEEEERQRGNFPDRFSGHQFPNYSSELNVNALLLGDSALYLCASQGTGTIIPDEQYFGPGTRLTVT.

The chain employs TRBV6-5 and TRBJ1-2; D is unresolved. The CDR3 extends over 14 amino acids. The germline V gene encodes CDR1 MNHEY and CDR2 SVGAGI. The V end was cut by 6 bases, the J end by 5 bases, with 16 bases between. The CDR3 DNA reads as TGTGCCAGCAGCCGCATAGGGAGTGGTTATGGCTACACCTTC. This translates into CASSRIGSGYGYTF.

Notes on this clone: Distinct nucleotide sequences in the sample also encode this CDR3. V is TRBV5-1 and J is TRBJ1-1, with unresolved D. Per the germline V gene, CDR1 is SGHRS and CDR2 is YFSETQ. V was shortened by 0 bases and J by 1 base, with 7 bases between the two germline ends. This CDR3 comprises 14 residues. CDR3 loop: CASSLDRSNTEAFF. DNA for the CDR3: TGCGCCAGCAGCTTGGACAGATCGAACACTGAAGCTTTCTTT.

The chain joins TRBV7-2 to TRBJ2-3; D is unclear. CDR1 and CDR2 from the germline V gene are SGHTA and FQGNSA. V lost 4 bases to trimming and J lost 1 base, with 9 bases between them. This CDR3 contains 14 residues. CDR3 DNA: TGTGCCAGCAGCTCTCTGTGGCGCACAGATACGCAGTATTTT. It is translated as CASSSLWRTDTQYF.

CDR3: CASSLEQAKNIQYF. The DNA for the CDR3 is TGTGCCAGCAGCTTAGAGCAAGCCAAAAACATTCAGTACTTC. V and J are TRBV7-2 and TRBJ2-4; D is undetermined. Trimming removed 1 base at V and 0 bases at J, with 4 bases between. The CDR3 has 14 residues. Germline V gene data show CDR1 as SGHTA and CDR2 as FQGNSA.

With respect to this clone: An end of the junction does not agree with germline; a read error may underlie this. The chain is built from TRBV5-6 and TRBJ2-5; D gene unclear. The CDR3 spans 13 residues. CDR1 and CDR2 (germline): SGHDT, YYEEEE. The DNA for the CDR3 is TGTGCCAGCAGTTTGGACGTGGATGAGGACCAGTACTTC. It yields the protein CASSLDVDEDQYF.

This chain connects TRBV6-6 to TRBJ1-5, with 7 nucleotides matching TRBD1. Germline V gives CDR1 MNHNY, CDR2 SVGAGI (reference sequence). This CDR3 has 13 amino acids. Trimming took 11 bases from V and 1 from J; bases not matched to a gene: 5. DNA for the CDR3: TGTGCCGCCAGGGGGTTGAGCAATCAGCCCCAGCATTTT. It encodes CAARGLSNQPQHF.

The V and J genes are TRBV7-6 and TRBJ2-5, with 8 bases fitting TRBD1. Germline lookup yields CDR1 SGHVS and CDR2 FNYEAQ. V lost 5 bases and J lost 2; bases outside the gene matches: 4. The CDR3 runs 14 residues. The CDR3 bases are TGTGCCAGCAGCCCCAGGACAGGGCAAGAGACCCAGTACTTC. As protein: CASSPRTGQETQYF.

The V and J genes are TRBV7-6 and TRBJ2-3; 7 bases are shared with TRBD2. The CDR3 has 18 residues. The germline V gene encodes CDR1 SGHVS and CDR2 FNYEAQ. V shed 3 bases and J 2 bases; nucleotides not matched to a gene: 14. Here the CDR3 reads CASSFATTGGTDTDTQYF. The CDR3 bases are TGTGCCAGCAGCTTCGCCACCACGGGAGGAACGGACACAGATACGCAGTATTTT.